These 5 T cell receptor beta chains were all obtained from the same sample, sequenced in a study of T-cell memory formation after mild COVID-19. TCRdb re-derived calls from the 5' RACE reads in MiXCR, one entry per CDR3 protein. This repertoire shows some 210,000 distinct CDR3 sequences, roughly 30% found once; its top ten account for roughly an eighth. The sequencing sample was made of PBMCs or a T cell subset sorted from them (not recorded which). These receptors all stem from an adult woman who had mild COVID-19 (a few samples of this study predate the infection). Cell type and time point are not known.

This clonotype is a singleton in its sample. The V and J genes are TRBV6-4 and TRBJ1-1; D is unclear. This CDR3 contains 13 residues. Between the trimmed V and J ends, which lost 2 bases and 7 bases, there was a span of 11 bases. From germline, CDR1 is MRHNA and CDR2 SNTAGT. CDR3 sequence (DNA): TGTGCCAGCAGTGACCCGAACAGCCGTGAAGCTTTCTTT. Its translation is CASSDPNSREAFF.

The sample holds a few counts of this clonotype. This chain joins TRBV24-1 and TRBJ2-7; 7 positions agree with TRBD2. V shed 4 bases and J 5 bases; nucleotides not matched to a gene: 13. The CDR3 is 16 residues long. From germline, CDR1 is KGHDR and CDR2 SFDVKD. CDR3 DNA: TGTGCCACCAGTGACCCCTCACTGGCGGGAGCTCACGAGCAGTACTTC. Its protein product is CATSDPSLAGAHEQYF.

This chain links TRBV7-9 with TRBJ1-1; D perhaps matches TRBD1 (6 bases). Trimming took 0 bases from V and 7 from J, leaving 6 bases between them. Germline V gene lookup returns CDR1 SEHNR and CDR2 FQNEAQ (reference sequence). CDR3 size: 12 residues. In DNA, the CDR3 is TGTGCCAGCAGCTTAGCGGACAGTGAAGCTTTCTTT. Protein sequence: CASSLADSEAFF.

The chain links TRBV12-3 or TRBV12-4 to TRBJ2-3; D may be TRBD1 (6 bases). There are 14 residues in the CDR3. V lost 3 bases to trimming and J lost 3 bases, with 10 bases between them. This chain's CDR3 is CASSFRGRTDTQYF. The CDR3 nucleotides read TGTGCCAGCAGTTTTAGGGGGAGAACAGATACGCAGTATTTT.

This chain connects TRBV12-3 or TRBV12-4 to TRBJ1-1; weak D call: TRBD1 (6 bases). The V end was cut by 5 bases, the J end by 0 bases, with 13 bases between. CDR3 length: 15 amino acids. CDR3 nucleotide sequence: TGTGCCAGCAGTCCACCCGGACAGCTGAACACTGAAGCTTTCTTT. This gives the protein CASSPPGQLNTEAFF.